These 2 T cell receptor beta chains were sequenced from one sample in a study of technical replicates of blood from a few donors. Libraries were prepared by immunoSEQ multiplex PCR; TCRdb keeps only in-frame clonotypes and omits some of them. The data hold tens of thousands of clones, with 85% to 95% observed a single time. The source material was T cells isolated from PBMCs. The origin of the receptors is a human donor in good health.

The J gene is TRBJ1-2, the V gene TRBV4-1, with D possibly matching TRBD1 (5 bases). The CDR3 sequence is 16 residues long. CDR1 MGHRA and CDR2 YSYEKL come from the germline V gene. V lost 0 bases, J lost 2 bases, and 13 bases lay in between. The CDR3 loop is CASSQDFDSPNYGYTF. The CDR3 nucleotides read TGCGCCAGCAGCCAAGATTTTGACAGCCCGAACTATGGCTACACCTTC.

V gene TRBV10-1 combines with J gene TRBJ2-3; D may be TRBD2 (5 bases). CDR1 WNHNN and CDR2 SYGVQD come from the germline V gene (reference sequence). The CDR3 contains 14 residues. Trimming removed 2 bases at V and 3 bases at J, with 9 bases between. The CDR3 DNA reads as TGCGCCAGCAGTGAGGAGGGAGCAACAGATACGCAGTATTTT. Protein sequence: CASSEEGATDTQYF.